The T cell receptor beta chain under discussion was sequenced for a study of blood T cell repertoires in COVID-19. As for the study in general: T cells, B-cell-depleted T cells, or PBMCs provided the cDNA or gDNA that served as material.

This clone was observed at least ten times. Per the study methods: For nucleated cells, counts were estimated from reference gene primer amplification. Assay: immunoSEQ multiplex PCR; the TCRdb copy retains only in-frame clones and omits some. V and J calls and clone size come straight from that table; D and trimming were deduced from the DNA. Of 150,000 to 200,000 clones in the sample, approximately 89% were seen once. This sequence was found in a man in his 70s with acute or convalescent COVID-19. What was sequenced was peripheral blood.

In DNA form, the CDR3 reads TGTGCCAGCTCACCACCCCGGACTAGCGGAGGGGGAGAGACCCAGTACTTC. Its protein product is CASSPPRTSGGGETQYF. The V call is TRBV18, the J call TRBJ2-5; 10 bases map to TRBD2. CDR1 is KGHSH, CDR2 LQKENI, per germline. The length of the CDR3 is 17 residues. V was pared by 0 bases and J by 4 bases, with 8 bases of the junction left unmatched.